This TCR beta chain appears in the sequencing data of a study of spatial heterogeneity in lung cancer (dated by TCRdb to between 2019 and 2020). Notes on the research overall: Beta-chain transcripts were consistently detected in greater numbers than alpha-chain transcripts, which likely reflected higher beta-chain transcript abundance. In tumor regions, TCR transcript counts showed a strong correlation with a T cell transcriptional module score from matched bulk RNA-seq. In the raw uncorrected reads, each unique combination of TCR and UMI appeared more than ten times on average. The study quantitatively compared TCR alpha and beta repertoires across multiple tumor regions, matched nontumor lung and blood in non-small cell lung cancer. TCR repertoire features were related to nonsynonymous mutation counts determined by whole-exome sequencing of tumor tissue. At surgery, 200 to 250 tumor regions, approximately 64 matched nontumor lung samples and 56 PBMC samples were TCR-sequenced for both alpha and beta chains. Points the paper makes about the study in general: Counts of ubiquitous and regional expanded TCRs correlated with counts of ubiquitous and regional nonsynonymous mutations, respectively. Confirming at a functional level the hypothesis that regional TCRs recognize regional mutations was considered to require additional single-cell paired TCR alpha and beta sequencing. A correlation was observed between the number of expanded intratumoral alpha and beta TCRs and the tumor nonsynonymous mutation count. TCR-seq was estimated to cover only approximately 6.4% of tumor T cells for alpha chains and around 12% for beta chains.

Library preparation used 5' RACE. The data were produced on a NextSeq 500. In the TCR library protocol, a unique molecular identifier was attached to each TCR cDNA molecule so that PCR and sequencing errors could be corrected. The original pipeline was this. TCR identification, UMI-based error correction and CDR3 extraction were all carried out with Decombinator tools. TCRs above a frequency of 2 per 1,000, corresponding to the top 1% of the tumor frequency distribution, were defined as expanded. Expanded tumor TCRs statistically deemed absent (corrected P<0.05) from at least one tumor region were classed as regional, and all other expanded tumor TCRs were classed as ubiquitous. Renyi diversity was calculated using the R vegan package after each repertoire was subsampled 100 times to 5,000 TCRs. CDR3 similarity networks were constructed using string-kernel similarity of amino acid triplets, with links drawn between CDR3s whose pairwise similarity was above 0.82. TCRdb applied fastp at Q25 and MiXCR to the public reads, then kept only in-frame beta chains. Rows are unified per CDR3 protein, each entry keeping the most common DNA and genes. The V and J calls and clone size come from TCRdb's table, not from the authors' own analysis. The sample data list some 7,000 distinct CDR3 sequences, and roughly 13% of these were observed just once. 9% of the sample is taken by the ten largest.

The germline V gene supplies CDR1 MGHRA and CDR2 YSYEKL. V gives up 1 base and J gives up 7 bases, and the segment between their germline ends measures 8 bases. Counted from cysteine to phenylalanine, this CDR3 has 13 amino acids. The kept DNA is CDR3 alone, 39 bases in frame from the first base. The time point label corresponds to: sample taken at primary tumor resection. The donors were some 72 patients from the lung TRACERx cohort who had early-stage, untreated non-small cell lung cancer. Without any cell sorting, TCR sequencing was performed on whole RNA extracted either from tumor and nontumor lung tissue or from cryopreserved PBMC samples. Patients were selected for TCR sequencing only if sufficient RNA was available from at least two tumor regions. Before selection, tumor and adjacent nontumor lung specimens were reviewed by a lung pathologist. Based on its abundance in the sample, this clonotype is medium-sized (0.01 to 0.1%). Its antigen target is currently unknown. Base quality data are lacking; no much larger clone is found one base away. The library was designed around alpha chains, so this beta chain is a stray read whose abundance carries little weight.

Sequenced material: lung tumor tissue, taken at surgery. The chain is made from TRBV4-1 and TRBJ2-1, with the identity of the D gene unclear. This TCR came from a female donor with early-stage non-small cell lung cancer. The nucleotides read TGCGCCAGCAGCCAAGGGTCGACAAATGAGCAGTTCTTC. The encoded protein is CASSQGSTNEQFF.